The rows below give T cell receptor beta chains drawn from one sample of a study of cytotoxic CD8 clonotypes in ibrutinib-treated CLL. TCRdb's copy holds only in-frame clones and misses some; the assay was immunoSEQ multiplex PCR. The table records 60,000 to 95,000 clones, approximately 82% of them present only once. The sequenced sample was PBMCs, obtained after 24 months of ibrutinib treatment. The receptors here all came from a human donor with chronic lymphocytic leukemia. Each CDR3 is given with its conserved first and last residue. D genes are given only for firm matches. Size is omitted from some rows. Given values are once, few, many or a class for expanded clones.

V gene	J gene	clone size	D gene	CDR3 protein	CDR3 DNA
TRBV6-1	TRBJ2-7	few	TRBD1	CASSRGQGAYEQYF	TGTGCCAGCAGTAGAGGGCAGGGGGCTTACGAGCAGTACTTC
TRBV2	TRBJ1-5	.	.	CASSVRINQPQHF	TGTGCCAGCAGTGTTAGGATCAATCAGCCCCAGCATTTT
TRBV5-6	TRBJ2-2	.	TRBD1	CASSLVWTGFGELFF	TGTGCCAGCAGCTTGGTCTGGACAGGGTTTGGGGAGCTGTTTTTT
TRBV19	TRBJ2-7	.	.	CASTDSYEQYF	TGTGCCAGTACCGACTCATACGAGCAGTACTTC
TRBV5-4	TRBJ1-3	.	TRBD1	CASSSSTGQNTIYF	TGTGCCAGCAGCTCCTCGACAGGGCAGAACACCATATATTTT
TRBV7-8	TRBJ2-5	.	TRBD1	CASSLRPVQGVGETQYF	TGTGCCAGCAGCCTTCGACCCGTACAGGGGGTCGGAGAGACCCAGTACTTC
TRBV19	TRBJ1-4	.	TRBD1	CASSDRGPGNEKLFF	TGTGCCAGTAGTGACAGGGGGCCTGGTAATGAAAAACTGTTTTTT
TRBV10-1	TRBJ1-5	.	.	CASSDSLNQPQHF	TGCGCCAGCAGTGATTCCCTGAATCAGCCCCAGCATTTT
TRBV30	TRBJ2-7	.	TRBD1	CAWSDPGTGTYEQYF	TGTGCCTGGAGTGACCCCGGGACAGGGACCTACGAGCAGTACTTC
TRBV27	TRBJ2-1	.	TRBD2	CASSLSRLAGGPTSYNEQFF	TGTGCCAGCAGTTTATCCCGACTAGCGGGAGGGCCCACCTCCTACAATGAGCAGTTCTTC
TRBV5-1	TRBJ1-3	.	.	CASSLGHRVSGNTIYF	TGCGCCAGCAGCTTGGGTCATAGAGTCTCTGGAAACACCATATATTTT
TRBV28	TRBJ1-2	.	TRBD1	CASSSGGYGYTF	TGTGCCAGCAGTTCAGGGGGCTATGGCTACACCTTC
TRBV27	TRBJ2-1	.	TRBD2	CASSLRTSSYNEQFF	TGTGCCAGCAGCCTTCGGACTAGCAGCTACAATGAGCAGTTCTTC
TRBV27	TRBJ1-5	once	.	CASSLTAGISQPQHF	TGTGCCAGCAGTTTAACGGCAGGGATTAGTCAGCCCCAGCATTTT
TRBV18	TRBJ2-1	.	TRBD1	CASSDRGQYNEQFF	TGTGCCAGCTCTGACAGGGGGCAATACAATGAGCAGTTCTTC
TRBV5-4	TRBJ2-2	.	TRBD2	CASSLRAGVSTGELLF	TGTGCCAGCAGCTTACGTGCGGGAGTCAGCACCGGGGAGCTGCTTTTT
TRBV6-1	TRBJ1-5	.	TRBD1	CASSESQGSGQPQHF	TGTGCCAGCAGTGAATCACAGGGGTCTGGTCAGCCCCAGCATTTT